The source of this TCR beta chain is a study of T cells after yellow fever vaccination. Study-wide results and limits: The study found a weaker secondary response that peaked faster, day 5 versus 15.

They built TCR cDNA with 5'RACE template switching, a step that put in a universal primer site and UMIs. Using its own MiXCR run on the 5' RACE reads, TCRdb lists one record per CDR3 protein. The data contain some 170,000 distinct CDR3 sequences, approximately 9.9% of them singletons. Remarks on this clonotype: The antigen is unknown.

The CDR3 covers 14 residues. V lost 5 bases and J lost 2, with 11 bases in between. The germline CDR1 and CDR2 sequences are SGHVS and FQNEAQ. The rearrangement joins TRBV7-8 to TRBJ2-3, with D tentatively TRBD1 (5 bases). The sequencing here drew on CD8+ T cells sorted from PBMCs, taken 45 days after the yellow fever booster vaccination. The sequence came from a man between 18 and 29 years old who received the YFV17D yellow fever vaccine. This CDR3 reads CASSPTGNTDTQYF. CDR3 coding DNA: TGTGCCAGCAGCCCCACAGGCAACACAGATACGCAGTATTTT.